This T cell receptor beta chain was captured in a study of neurological immune-mediated disorders. About the research overall: For the approximately 34 multiple sclerosis patients, the disease was relapsing-remitting in about 30 and secondary progressive in 3. General study findings and limits: The multiple sclerosis repertoire cluster showed no association with any clinical or MRI feature. The authors stated that larger cohorts are needed. Across subjects, expanded clones had no CDR3 amino acid sequences in common, pointing to private repertoires in all groups. Multiple sclerosis, the disease with the least TCR clonal expansion, fell below healthy controls, whereas HTLV-1-associated myelopathy showed the most.

This clonotype was observed at least ten times. Its antigen is not known. Trimming removed 6 bases from V and 3 bases from J; junction bases left unmatched: 6. This CDR3 contains 15 residues. The V gene's germline CDR1 is DFQATT and CDR2 SNEGSKA (reference sequence). Each CDR3 protein gets one entry after TCRdb re-called the 5' RACE reads with MiXCR. In the table there are about 89,000 distinct CDR3 sequences, 2.5% to 3% of which are singletons. This rearrangement joins TRBV20-1 to TRBJ2-1; 12 positions agree with TRBD2. The sample consisted of PBMCs. This TCR was sampled from a woman in her 30s with multiple sclerosis. The CDR3 is CSAHGLAGNYNEQFF. CDR3 DNA sequence: TGCAGTGCGCACGGACTAGCGGGAAACTACAATGAGCAGTTCTTC.